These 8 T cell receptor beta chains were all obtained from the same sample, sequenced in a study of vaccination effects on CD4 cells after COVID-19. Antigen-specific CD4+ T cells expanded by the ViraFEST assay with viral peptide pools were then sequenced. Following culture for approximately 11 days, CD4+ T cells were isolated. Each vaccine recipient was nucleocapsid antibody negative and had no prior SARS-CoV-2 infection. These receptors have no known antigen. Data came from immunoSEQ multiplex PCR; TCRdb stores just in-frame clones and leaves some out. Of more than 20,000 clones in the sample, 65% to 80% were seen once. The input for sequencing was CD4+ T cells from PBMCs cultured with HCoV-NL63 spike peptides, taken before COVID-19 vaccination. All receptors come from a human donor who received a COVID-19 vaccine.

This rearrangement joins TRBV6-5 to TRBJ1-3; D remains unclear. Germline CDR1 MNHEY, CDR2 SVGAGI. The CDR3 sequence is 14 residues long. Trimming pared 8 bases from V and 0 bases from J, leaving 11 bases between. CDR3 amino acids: CASLERASGNTIYF. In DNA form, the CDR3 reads TGTGCCAGCCTCGAAAGGGCCTCTGGAAACACCATATATTTT.

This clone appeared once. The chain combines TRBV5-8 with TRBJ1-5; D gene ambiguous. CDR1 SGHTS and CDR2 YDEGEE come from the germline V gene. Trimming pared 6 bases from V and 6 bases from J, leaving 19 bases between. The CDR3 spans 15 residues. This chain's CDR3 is CASIPGGAWGQPQHF. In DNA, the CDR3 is TGTGCCAGCATCCCAGGAGGAGCCTGGGGTCAGCCCCAGCATTTT.

The CDR3 coding sequence is TGTGCCAGCCGGCGGGGGGCTCATGGCTACACCTTC. Translation: CASRRGAHGYTF. The rearrangement links TRBV6-5 to TRBJ1-2; D possibly corresponds to TRBD1 (6 bases). The V gene's germline CDR1 is MNHEY and CDR2 SVGAGI. The V end lost 8 bases, the J end lost 6 bases, and 13 bases lay between the germline ends. The CDR3 totals 12 residues.

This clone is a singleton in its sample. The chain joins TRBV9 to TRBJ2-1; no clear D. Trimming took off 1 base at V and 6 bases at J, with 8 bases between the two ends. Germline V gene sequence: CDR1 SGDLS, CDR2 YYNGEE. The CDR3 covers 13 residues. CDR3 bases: TGTGCCAGCAGCGTAATCCCCGCCAATGAGCAGTTCTTC. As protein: CASSVIPANEQFF.

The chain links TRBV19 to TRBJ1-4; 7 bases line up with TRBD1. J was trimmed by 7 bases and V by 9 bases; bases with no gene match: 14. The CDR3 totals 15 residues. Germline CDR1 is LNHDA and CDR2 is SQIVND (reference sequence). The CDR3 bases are TGTGCCAGCCGGAAACCCGGGACAGAACGTGAAAAACTGTTTTTT. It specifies CASRKPGTEREKLFF.

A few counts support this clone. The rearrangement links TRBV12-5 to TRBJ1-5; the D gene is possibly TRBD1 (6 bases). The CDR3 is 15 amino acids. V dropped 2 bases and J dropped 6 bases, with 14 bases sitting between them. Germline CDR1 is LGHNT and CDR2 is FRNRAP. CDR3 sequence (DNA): TGTGCTAGTGGTTTGCTACAGGGAAGGGCTCAGCCCCAGCATTTT. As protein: CASGLLQGRAQPQHF.

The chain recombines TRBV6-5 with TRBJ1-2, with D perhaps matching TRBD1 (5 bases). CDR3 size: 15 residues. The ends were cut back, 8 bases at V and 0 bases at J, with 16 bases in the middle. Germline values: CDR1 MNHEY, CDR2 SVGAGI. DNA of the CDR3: TGTGCCAGCTGGGGCGACAGCGGGGCTAACTATGGCTACACCTTC. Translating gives CASWGDSGANYGYTF.

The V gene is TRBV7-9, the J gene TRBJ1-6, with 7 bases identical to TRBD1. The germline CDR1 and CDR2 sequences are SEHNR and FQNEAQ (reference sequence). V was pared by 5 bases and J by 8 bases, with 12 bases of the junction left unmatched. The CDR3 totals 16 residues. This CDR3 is CASSPPPGTADSPLHF. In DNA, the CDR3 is TGTGCCAGCAGCCCCCCTCCAGGGACAGCCGATTCACCCCTCCACTTT.